Described below is a single T cell receptor (beta chain) sequence and its context. Its antigen remains unknown. Libraries were prepared by immunoSEQ multiplex PCR; TCRdb keeps only in-frame clonotypes and omits some of them. This sample has some 130,000 clones, with 85% to 95% found just once. With V trimmed by 3 bases and J by 10 bases, 24 bases remained unmatched. CDR3 length: 20 residues. CDR1 and CDR2 from the germline V gene are PRHDT and FYEKMQ (reference sequence). These data come from a study of cytomegalovirus exposure and HLA in healthy donors. General study results and limits: Some 150 TCR beta chains were listed as cytomegalovirus-associated.

Sequencing was done on a sample of PBMCs. The origin of this receptor is a man aged 18 to 29 in good health and CMV-seropositive. The J gene is TRBJ2-7, the V gene TRBV13, with TRBD2 identical over 13 bases. The CDR3 sequence is CASSLAPLTLTSGRTGSQYF. DNA for the CDR3: TGTGCCAGCAGCTTGGCCCCTTTGACGTTGACTAGCGGGAGGACTGGGAGCCAGTACTTC.